These 31 T cell receptor beta chains came from one sample sequenced in a study of T cell clonotyping in hematopoietic cell transplantation. Stated time point: recipient sample about 28 days before transplant, after cytoreduction. The data were produced by immunoSEQ multiplex PCR, yet TCRdb's version contains in-frame clones alone and is incomplete. The sample comprises tens of thousands of clones, 90% to 96% of which are singletons, and under 2% rests with the top ten. The sample was peripheral blood mononuclear cells, taken before stem cell transplant. The receptors were gathered from a woman aged 45 to 65 with acute myeloid leukemia. Some clones in this sample may be carry-over from other donors' samples.

This clone was picked up one time. J is TRBJ2-3 and V is TRBV14; 8 bases line up with TRBD2. The CDR3 length is 14 residues. V gave up 5 bases and J gave up 9 bases; unmatched junction bases: 10. Germline loops: CDR1 SGHDN, CDR2 FVKESK. The CDR3 sequence is CASSKRGGRGTQYF. CDR3 sequence (DNA): TGTGCCAGCAGCAAACGGGGGGGCCGAGGAACGCAGTATTTT.

The rearrangement joins TRBV27 to TRBJ2-7, with D perhaps TRBD2 (5 bases). Germline CDR1 and CDR2: MNHEY and SMNVEV (reference sequence). Trimming removed 3 bases from V and 0 bases from J, with 6 bases in between. The CDR3 length is 13 residues. For the CDR3, the DNA is TGTGCCAGCAGTTTTGAGGGCTCCTACGAGCAGTACTTC. Translating it yields CASSFEGSYEQYF.

This clone was picked up a small number of times. Other DNA sequences in this sample translate to the same CDR3. The chain carries TRBV27 and TRBJ2-7, with 8 bases identical to TRBD2. Germline V gives CDR1 MNHEY, CDR2 SMNVEV (reference sequence). This CDR3 comprises 15 residues. After removal of 5 bases from V and 0 bases from J, the junction contained 6 bases not matched to a gene. CDR3 region: CASSLRLASSYEQYF. CDR3 in DNA: TGTGCCAGCAGTCTGCGACTAGCGAGCTCCTACGAGCAGTACTTC.

The chain combines TRBV15 with TRBJ1-4; D unresolved. The CDR3 is made up of 15 amino acids. Trimming removed 1 base at V and 5 bases at J, with 11 bases between. CDR1 is LNHNV and CDR2 is YYDKDF in the germline V gene (reference sequence). CDR3 coding DNA: TGTGCCACCAGCAGAGCTGGAGGTGGCAATGAAAAACTGTTTTTT. Amino acids: CATSRAGGGNEKLFF.

The chain links TRBV29-1 to TRBJ2-5; possible D gene TRBD1, 5 bases. Germline CDR1 is SQVTM and CDR2 is ANQGSEA. V dropped 2 bases and J dropped 5 bases, with 12 bases sitting between them. The CDR3 spans 13 residues. For the CDR3, the DNA is TGCAGCGTTGAAAAGCAGGGTCGGGAGACCCAGTACTTC. Its translation: CSVEKQGRETQYF.

The J gene is TRBJ2-1, the V gene TRBV5-1; D possibly corresponds to TRBD2 (6 bases). CDR3 length: 16 amino acids. V was clipped by 0 bases and J by 0 bases, with 10 bases between them. The germline V gene encodes CDR1 SGHRS and CDR2 YFSETQ. Written as DNA, the CDR3 is TGCGCCAGCAGCTTGGTTTTTAGCGGCTCCTACAATGAGCAGTTCTTC. It codes for CASSLVFSGSYNEQFF.

In its sample, this clone was seen once. V is TRBV25-1 and J is TRBJ1-5; D is unresolved. The CDR3 loop spans 14 amino acids. CDR1 is MGHDK and CDR2 is SYGVNS in the germline V gene. Trimming left V 4 bases short and J 5 bases short, with 12 bases between. The CDR3 loop reads CASSGSPSYQPQHF. CDR3 in DNA: TGTGCCAGCAGTGGCTCTCCGTCCTATCAGCCCCAGCATTTT.

This chain links TRBV19 with TRBJ2-5, with unresolved D. The germline V and J ends were trimmed by 0 bases and 5 bases, with 4 bases remaining between them. This CDR3 spans 12 amino acids. Germline lookup yields CDR1 LNHDA and CDR2 SQIVND (reference sequence). DNA for the CDR3: TGTGCCAGTAGTATAGATGCTGAGACCCAGTACTTC. Residues: CASSIDAETQYF. Full variable domain (remainder filled in from reference TRBV19 and TRBJ2-5): DGGITQSPKYLFRKEGQNVTLSCEQNLNHDAMYWYRQDPGQGLRLIYYSQIVNDFQKGDIAEGYSVSREKKESFPLTVTSAQKNPTAFYLCASSIDAETQYFGPGTRLLVL.

The rearrangement joins TRBV13 to TRBJ2-3; 9 bases are a match to TRBD2. With 5 bases clipped from V and 0 bases from J, the junction kept 3 bases outside the gene matches. The CDR3 loop spans 15 amino acids. Looked up from germline, CDR1 is PRHDT and CDR2 is FYEKMQ (reference sequence). This chain's CDR3 is CASSLTSGSTDTQYF. The CDR3 nucleotides are TGTGCCAGCAGCCTGACTAGCGGTAGCACAGATACGCAGTATTTT.

The CDR3 is CASRTIQNEQFF. CDR3 sequence (DNA): TGTGCCAGCAGAACAATCCAGAATGAGCAGTTCTTC. The chain is built from TRBV6-6 and TRBJ2-1; no reliable D call. Trimming left V 6 bases short and J 7 bases short, with 10 bases between. The length of the CDR3 is 12 residues. Germline CDR1 and CDR2: MNHNY and SVGAGI (reference sequence).

The chain carries TRBV30 and TRBJ1-6; unclear D gene. The CDR3 sequence is 13 residues long. Trimming left V 2 bases short and J 7 bases short, with 9 bases between. Per germline, CDR1 GTSNPN and CDR2 SVGIG (reference sequence). CDR3 nucleotides: TGTGCCTGGAGTCTGACTGGGAATTCACCCCTCCACTTT. This gives the protein CAWSLTGNSPLHF.

V and J are TRBV18 and TRBJ2-7; 8 bases line up with TRBD2. Germline-derived CDR1 and CDR2 are KGHSH and LQKENI. This CDR3 region has 17 residues. V lost 0 bases, J lost 0 bases, and 7 bases stayed unmatched. CDR3 nucleotide sequence: TGTGCCAGCTCACCACCATATACTAGCGGATACTCCTACGAGCAGTACTTC. It encodes CASSPPYTSGYSYEQYF.

The V gene is TRBV5-4, the J gene TRBJ2-7, with TRBD1 identical over 7 bases. The trim removed 1 base at V and 2 bases at J, leaving 3 bases unmatched. There are 14 residues in the CDR3. Germline CDR1 is SGHNT and CDR2 is YYREEE (reference sequence). In DNA form, the CDR3 reads TGTGCCAGCAGCTTGTGGGACAGAACCTACGAGCAGTACTTC. Translated: CASSLWDRTYEQYF. Full variable domain (outside the CDR3, taken from reference TRBV5-4 and TRBJ2-7): ETGVTQSPTHLIKTRGQQVTLRCSSQSGHNTVSWYQQALGQGPQFIFQYYREEENGRGNFPPRFSGLQFPNYSSELNVNALELDDSALYLCASSLWDRTYEQYFGPGTRLTVT.

This clone is judged medium-sized. As DNA, the CDR3 is TGCGCCAGCAGACTCCGGGACAATGGGGGCTACACCTTC. Translation gives CASRLRDNGGYTF. This chain joins TRBV5-1 and TRBJ1-2; possible D gene TRBD1, 6 bases. Between the trimmed V and J ends, which lost 5 bases and 8 bases, there was a span of 16 bases. Looked up from germline, CDR1 is SGHRS and CDR2 is YFSETQ. This CDR3 has 13 residues.

The chain links TRBV6-1 to TRBJ2-7; 11 bases agree with TRBD2. Per germline, CDR1 MNHNS and CDR2 SASEGT. CDR3 length: 15 amino acids. J gave up 1 base and V 5 bases, and 4 bases lay outside the gene matches. CDR3 nucleotides: TGTGCCAGCAGTAAAAGGACTAGCGGGTCCTACGAGCAGTACTTC. Translating gives CASSKRTSGSYEQYF.

The J gene is TRBJ1-1, the V gene TRBV29-1; 9 bases are shared with TRBD1. V lost 6 bases to trimming and J lost 3 bases; unmatched junction nucleotides: 5. Germline V lookup: CDR1 SQVTM, CDR2 ANQGSEA. The CDR3 runs 13 residues. CDR3 sequence: CSVQTGGDTEAFF. Written as DNA, the CDR3 is TGCAGCGTCCAGACAGGGGGTGACACTGAAGCTTTCTTT.

As for this clone: Other DNA sequences in this specimen translate into the identical CDR3. This rearrangement joins TRBV20-1 to TRBJ2-5; the D is unclear. Germline CDR1 and CDR2: DFQATT and SNEGSKA (reference sequence). The length of the CDR3 is 11 residues. V lost 1 base and J lost 3, with 3 bases in between. CDR3 nucleotide sequence: TGCAGTGCTAGAGGAGAAGAGACCCAGTACTTC. It translates to CSARGEETQYF.

V and J are TRBV29-1 and TRBJ1-4; D unresolved. Trimming removed 7 bases at V and 3 bases at J, with 21 bases between. Germline CDR1 SQVTM, CDR2 ANQGSEA. CDR3 size: 16 residues. This chain's CDR3 is CSARSQGQGANEKLFF. As DNA, the CDR3 is TGCAGCGCGCGTTCCCAAGGGCAAGGAGCTAATGAAAAACTGTTTTTT.

This sequence joins TRBV30 and TRBJ1-3; D uncertain. This CDR3 is built from 17 residues. Per the germline V gene, CDR1 is GTSNPN and CDR2 is SVGIG (reference sequence). V was trimmed by 0 bases and J by 0 bases, leaving 15 bases between them. The CDR3 is CAWSVYGTQSSGNTIYF. CDR3 DNA: TGTGCCTGGAGTGTTTACGGTACACAGAGCTCTGGAAACACCATATATTTT.

This chain uses TRBV30 with TRBJ1-1, with a weak D call TRBD1 (5 bases). This CDR3 contains 14 residues. CDR1 and CDR2 from the germline V gene are GTSNPN and SVGIG (reference sequence). The V end was cut by 2 bases, the J end by 0 bases, with 10 bases between. CDR3 region: CAWSFVTVNTEAFF. The CDR3, as DNA: TGTGCCTGGAGTTTCGTGACAGTGAACACTGAAGCTTTCTTT. The complete variable domain, with remaining parts taken from reference TRBV30 and TRBJ1-1, reads SQTIHQWPATLVQPVGSPLSLECTVEGTSNPNLYWYRQAAGRGLQLLFYSVGIGQISSEVPQNLSASRPQDRQFILSSKKLLLSDSGFYLCAWSFVTVNTEAFFGQGTRLTVV.

The V call is TRBV6-5, the J call TRBJ1-2; 9 nucleotides match TRBD1. This CDR3 has 16 residues. V was clipped by 4 bases and J by 4 bases; unmatched bases: 10. Germline values: CDR1 MNHEY, CDR2 SVGAGI. The CDR3 bases are TGTGCCAGCAGTTCCTGGACAGGGGAAGGTGTCTATGGCTACACCTTC. Residues: CASSSWTGEGVYGYTF.

The rearrangement uses TRBV19 and TRBJ1-6, with D tentatively TRBD1 (5 bases). Germline lookup yields CDR1 LNHDA and CDR2 SQIVND (reference sequence). The V end was cut by 8 bases, the J end by 6 bases, with 8 bases between. The CDR3 is made up of 12 amino acids. CDR3 residues: CASAGLNSPLHF. Written as DNA, the CDR3 is TGTGCCAGTGCGGGACTTAATTCACCCCTCCACTTT.

The genes are TRBV9 and TRBJ1-2; no firm D call. V shed 4 bases and J shed 1 base, with 17 bases lying between them. Germline lookup yields CDR1 SGDLS and CDR2 YYNGEE. This CDR3 spans 16 amino acids. The CDR3 sequence: CASSSCLGGNNYGYTF. CDR3 coding DNA: TGTGCCAGCAGCTCTTGTTTGGGAGGGAATAACTATGGCTACACCTTC.

The chain has TRBV7-2 and TRBJ2-3, with D perhaps matching TRBD2 (5 bases). Trimming pared 2 bases from V and 6 bases from J, leaving 15 bases between. Germline V lookup: CDR1 SGHTA, CDR2 FQGNSA. The CDR3 is 15 amino acids. CDR3 in DNA: TGTGCCAGCAGCTTATCCAGACGGGGTAGGGATACGCAGTATTTT. The encoded protein is CASSLSRRGRDTQYF.

The V and J genes are TRBV7-2 and TRBJ2-1, with no clear D. CDR3 length: 14 amino acids. V lost 5 bases to trimming and J lost 0 bases, with 8 bases between them. Germline V lookup: CDR1 SGHTA, CDR2 FQGNSA. The CDR3, as DNA: TGTGCCAGCAGCAGACTGGTCTCCTACAATGAGCAGTTCTTC. Protein product: CASSRLVSYNEQFF.

The chain employs TRBV5-1 and TRBJ2-3; no definite D call. V was pared by 4 bases and J by 5 bases, with 8 bases between. The CDR3 sequence is 12 residues long. CDR1 and CDR2 (germline): SGHRS, YFSETQ. CDR3 sequence: CASSPVGDTQYF. The CDR3 coding sequence is TGCGCCAGCAGCCCCGTTGGAGATACGCAGTATTTT.

V and J are TRBV6-5 and TRBJ2-7; D is possibly TRBD1 or TRBD2 (7 bases each). Trimming cost V 8 bases and J 0 bases, with 17 bases left between them. Germline CDR1 is MNHEY and CDR2 is SVGAGI. The CDR3 spans 15 residues. DNA for the CDR3: TGTGCCAGCCACCCAGGGGGGGGGAGCTCCTACGAGCAGTACTTC. Its translation: CASHPGGGSSYEQYF.

The chain uses TRBV6-6 and TRBJ1-2, with TRBD1 matching 7 bases. V dropped 4 bases and J dropped 5; count of bases not matched to a gene: 4. The CDR3 loop spans 13 amino acids. CDR1 and CDR2 (germline): MNHNY, SVGAGI (reference sequence). The CDR3 sequence: CASSSTGDYGYTF. The DNA of the CDR3 is TGTGCCAGCAGTTCAACAGGGGATTATGGCTACACCTTC.

The chain employs TRBV13 and TRBJ2-5, with D hard to call. CDR3 length: 16 amino acids. V gave up 2 bases and J gave up 5 bases, with 18 bases separating them. Germline values: CDR1 PRHDT, CDR2 FYEKMQ (reference sequence). This chain's CDR3 is CASSLKSTSGAETQYF. The CDR3 DNA sequence: TGTGCCAGCAGCTTAAAAAGTACGTCTGGTGCCGAGACCCAGTACTTC.

The chain uses TRBV6-1 and TRBJ1-5; TRBD1 matches 8 bases. After removal of 2 bases from V and 4 bases from J, the junction contained 4 bases not matched to a gene. This CDR3 is built from 15 residues. Germline lookup yields CDR1 MNHNS and CDR2 SASEGT. CDR3 protein: CASSEFRTGNQPQHF. CDR3 nucleotides: TGTGCCAGCAGTGAATTCAGGACAGGGAATCAGCCCCAGCATTTT.

This sequence joins TRBV4-1 and TRBJ2-1; TRBD2 aligns across 9 bases. The CDR3 has 16 residues. V shed 4 bases, J shed 4 bases, and the junction held 8 bases outside the gene matches. Germline V lookup: CDR1 MGHRA, CDR2 YSYEKL. Here the CDR3 reads CASSRSEREVYNEQFF. The CDR3 nucleotides are TGCGCCAGCAGCCGCTCTGAGCGGGAGGTATACAATGAGCAGTTCTTC.